The entry below gives a single TCR beta chain sequence along with its context. The target antigen is unknown. The sample originates from a study of T cell repertoires in cytomegalovirus infection. Study background: Shared public TCR beta signatures pointed to both CMV infection and a matching HLA type. The study's findings and limits: HLA-C-restricted TCR beta clonotypes specific for CMV led the ex vivo response. Cumulative public TCR beta family frequency identified CMV carriers with the relevant HLA.

The CDR3 spans 14 residues. V shed 3 bases, J shed 5 bases, and the junction held 7 bases outside the gene matches. Germline-derived CDR1 and CDR2 are SQVTM and ANQGSEA. TCRdb called the reads again in MiXCR, with one record for every CDR3 protein. This sample carries roughly 150,000 distinct CDR3 sequences, 20% to 30% of them seen once, and the ten largest clones take approximately 11%. Sequenced: PBMCs. V and J are TRBV29-1 and TRBJ1-2, with 9 bases aligning to TRBD1. This TCR came from a human donor in good health (CMV status not recorded). Some clones in this sample may be carry-over from other donors' samples. CDR3 DNA sequence: TGCAGCGTTGAGTCTGCCGGGACAGGGTATGGCTACACCTTC. Its translation: CSVESAGTGYGYTF. Combining the CDR3 with reference TRBV29-1 and TRBJ1-2 gives the whole variable domain SAVISQKPSRDICQRGTSLTIQCQVDSQVTMMFWYRQQPGQSLTLIATANQGSEATYESGFVIDKFPISRPNLTFSTLTVSNMSPEDSSIYLCSVESAGTGYGYTFGSGTRLTVV.